Listed here are 13 T cell receptor beta chains from one sample, sequenced in a study of T cells after yellow fever vaccination. TCRdb redid the calling of the 5' RACE reads with MiXCR, one entry per CDR3 protein. The table shows 300,000 or so distinct CDR3 sequences, with around 6.8% occurring only once. Specimen: PBMCs, collected more than 40 days after the first yellow fever vaccination. These receptors were taken from a man aged 18-30 years who received the YFV17D yellow fever vaccine.

The V and J genes are TRBV7-2 and TRBJ2-7, with D uncertain. CDR3 length equals 13 residues. Trimming took 2 bases from V and 3 from J, leaving 8 bases between them. Germline values: CDR1 SGHTA, CDR2 FQGNSA. The CDR3 nucleotides are TGTGCCAGCAGCTTAAGCCCCTACTACGAGCAGTACGTC. It yields the protein CASSLSPYYEQYV.

This clonotype was counted only a few times. This chain connects TRBV7-9 to TRBJ1-2; 7 bases are shared with TRBD1. The CDR3 sequence is 13 residues long. Germline CDR1 reads SEHNR; CDR2 reads FQNEAQ (reference sequence). V was pared by 5 bases and J by 8 bases, with 8 bases of the junction left unmatched. The CDR3 here is CASSRDSFAGYTF. CDR3 coding DNA: TGTGCCAGCAGCCGGGACAGCTTTGCGGGCTACACCTTC.

V usage is TRBV10-3 and J usage is TRBJ1-6, with 7 bases that match TRBD1. The V and J ends lost 11 bases and 6 bases, in that order; junction bases with no gene match: 7. Per the germline V gene, CDR1 is ENHRY and CDR2 is SYGVKD. The CDR3 loop spans 13 amino acids. The chain's CDR3 is CAAWTGRNSPLHF. The CDR3, as DNA: TGTGCCGCGTGGACAGGTCGTAATTCACCCCTCCACTTT.

This clonotype was recorded a few times. The genes are TRBV10-3 and TRBJ1-1, with a tentative D call TRBD1 (6 bases). Looked up from germline, CDR1 is ENHRY and CDR2 is SYGVKD. CDR3 length equals 15 residues. Trimming shortened V by 3 bases and J by 3 bases, and 14 bases separated the two germline ends. The CDR3 nucleotides are TGTGCCATCAGTGACATGACAGGCGGTTACACTGAAGCTTTCTTT. It translates to CAISDMTGGYTEAFF.

This clonotype was picked up many times. The chain joins TRBV20-1 to TRBJ2-1; 10 positions match TRBD2. This CDR3 comprises 13 residues. The V gene's germline CDR1 is DFQATT and CDR2 SNEGSKA (reference sequence). CDR3 nucleotides: TGCAGCGCGAAGCGGGGGGGGTACAATGAGCAGTTCTTC. This sequence encodes CSAKRGGYNEQFF.

V gene TRBV6-1 combines with J gene TRBJ1-1, with D maybe TRBD1 (6 bases). CDR3 size: 14 residues. V was shortened by 7 bases and J by 6 bases, with 18 bases between the two germline ends. Germline V gene sequence: CDR1 MNHNS, CDR2 SASEGT. DNA for the CDR3: TGTGCCAGCACAGACAGGTCACCGGGCGCTGAAGCTTTCTTT. Its translation is CASTDRSPGAEAFF.

This clonotype has more than one count but fewer than ten. The J gene is TRBJ2-3, the V gene TRBV7-2, with D unclear. Looked up from germline, CDR1 is SGHTA and CDR2 is FQGNSA. The CDR3 sequence is 12 residues long. The V gene lost 5 bases and the J gene lost 4 bases, with 7 bases spanning the gap. CDR3 region: CASSALPDTQYF. CDR3 nucleotide sequence: TGTGCCAGCAGCGCTCTGCCAGATACGCAGTATTTT.

The chain combines TRBV4-3 with TRBJ1-6; D unclear. CDR3 size: 17 residues. The germline V gene encodes CDR1 LGHNA and CDR2 YSLEER. V lost 1 base and J lost 7, with 17 bases in between. CDR3 sequence: CASSQGVGKDGNSPLHF. In DNA, the CDR3 is TGCGCCAGCAGCCAAGGGGTTGGGAAGGACGGAAATTCACCCCTCCACTTT.

This clonotype was recorded at least ten times. The rearrangement joins TRBV7-2 to TRBJ1-6, with D unclear. V was trimmed by 2 bases and J by 10 bases, leaving 15 bases between them. The germline CDR1 and CDR2 sequences are SGHTA and FQGNSA. CDR3 size: 15 residues. CDR3 coding DNA: TGTGCCAGCAGCTTAAATTGGTGGGGTCCCTCACCCCTCCACTTT. Its translation: CASSLNWWGPSPLHF. The full variable domain, with the rest looked up from reference TRBV7-2 and TRBJ1-6, is GAGVSQSPSNKVTEKGKDVELRCDPISGHTALYWYRQSLGQGLEFLIYFQGNSAPDKSGLPSDRFSAERTGGSVSTLTIQRTQQEDSAVYLCASSLNWWGPSPLHFGNGTRLTVT.

V gene TRBV19 combines with J gene TRBJ2-5; D remains ambiguous. This CDR3 spans 13 amino acids. Germline CDR1 is LNHDA and CDR2 is SQIVND (reference sequence). V lost 3 bases and J lost 5, with 10 bases in between. CDR3 protein: CASSMGRMETQYF. The CDR3 DNA reads as TGTGCCAGTAGTATGGGCAGGATGGAGACCCAGTACTTC.

This clonotype was seen a handful of times. The chain is built from TRBV4-3 and TRBJ2-7; possibly TRBD1 for D (6 bases). V lost 1 base to trimming and J lost 3 bases, with 16 bases between them. Germline CDR1 is LGHNA and CDR2 is YSLEER. This CDR3 region has 16 residues. CDR3 sequence reads: CASSQVGDIFYYEQYV. The CDR3 DNA reads as TGCGCCAGCAGCCAAGTAGGGGACATCTTTTACTACGAGCAGTACGTC.

V usage is TRBV12-3 or TRBV12-4 and J usage is TRBJ2-2, with D perhaps TRBD2 (5 bases). Between the trimmed V and J ends, which lost 3 bases and 5 bases, there was a span of 10 bases. CDR3 length equals 14 residues. The CDR3 DNA is TGTGCCAGCAGTTTCTTTAGCGCGACCGGGGAGCTGTTTTTT. Translated: CASSFFSATGELFF.

This clonotype was counted only a few times. The chain carries TRBV12-3 or TRBV12-4 and TRBJ1-1; weak D call: TRBD1 (6 bases). The CDR3 is made up of 13 amino acids. The V gene lost 3 bases and the J gene lost 8 bases, with 13 bases spanning the gap. In DNA form, the CDR3 reads TGTGCCAGCAGTTTCGAGGGACATAAAGAAGCTTTCTTT. It yields the protein CASSFEGHKEAFF.